Described below is a single T cell receptor (beta chain) sequence and its context. No antigen is known for it. Within one base of it there is no much larger clone, and no base qualities were kept. This entry belongs to a study of graft-versus-host responses after intestinal transplantation (dated by TCRdb to the early 2020s). In the study overall: The transplants that recipients received were multivisceral, liver-intestinal, or isolated intestinal. The cohort enrolled under 25 intestinal transplant recipients including one retransplant, and a few patients lacking pretransplant specimens were excluded. After intestinal transplantation, graft-versus-host and host-versus-graft alloreactive T cell clones were followed in the graft, circulation and bone marrow using bulk TCR-beta CDR3 sequencing. Alloreactive clones were identified by sequencing pre-transplant mixed lymphocyte reaction products and comparing them with unstimulated pre-transplant donor and recipient T cells. Donor T cell macrochimerism was defined as a peak of at least 4% donor T cells among recipient peripheral blood mononuclear cells. All recipients received anti-thymocyte globulin induction followed by maintenance tacrolimus and steroids for 3 to 4 years. Rather than being sequenced by the commercial service, samples from a few later patients were sequenced in-house on an Illumina MiSeq and processed with MiXCR.

Including cysteine and phenylalanine, the CDR3 has 13 amino acids. The CDR3 DNA has 39 bases and is translated from base 1. The CDR1 and CDR2 encoded by the germline V gene (reference sequence) are SEHNR and FQNEAQ. V is pared back by 7 bases and J by 7 bases, with 17 bases lying between the germline termini. Intraepithelial and lamina propria lymphocytes were isolated from graft specimens using dithiothreitol, EDTA incubations and collagenase D digestion. Bulk TCR-beta sequencing was performed on serial intestinal graft biopsy specimens collected as late as 600 days after transplant. Summary of the overall study and its limitations: High GvH to HvG T cell clonal ratios were observed in the allografts of patients with donor T cell macrochimerism. Conclusions were limited by the relatively low number and heterogeneity of intestinal transplant patients. Early after transplant, declines in HvG clones were associated with peak levels of circulating GvH clones. GvH clones turned up in recipient bone marrow, with some appearing earlier in ileal mucosa or blood, a pattern consistent with an intestinal mucosal origin.

Libraries came from the immunoSEQ multiplex PCR assay. High-throughput TCR-beta CDR3 sequencing of genomic DNA from most patients was performed by Adaptive Biotechnologies. The study's processing was this. Adaptive's ImmunoSEQ software was the source of the TCR sequencing data for roughly 19 patients, while a few other patients were processed with MiXCR and VDJtools. CDR3 nucleotide sequences shared by donor and recipient were removed because the origin of these sequences could not be assigned. Alloreactive clones required at least 2-fold expansion over unstimulated cells and minimum CFSE-low frequency of 0.002% (template counts) or 0.001% (read counts). Mappable clones were those detected in sequenced pre-transplant spleen, lymph node, or MLR CFSE-low populations of the donor or recipient. The cumulative frequency of alloreactive clones was calculated as a percentage of all sequences, weighted by copy number. TCRdb re-hosts the immuneACCESS table, in-frame sequences only. Its copies lack some clones; in the studies checked, an unresolved V gene accounts for under half of them, and the cause for the rest is not known. The V and J calls and the clone size are those of that table, but D and trimming were determined from the DNA. For this sample the table gives tens of thousands of clones, of which around nine tenths were detected only once. In total, the top ten clones hold about 1.7% of the sample.

The sequence was obtained from a human patient who received an intestinal transplant, so some T cells may come from the graft donor. The sequence links TRBV7-9 to TRBJ2-7, with TRBD2 perhaps the D gene, on 6 matching bases. The sample here was ileum tissue, taken less than 400 days after transplant. The CDR3 region reads CASTMTHAGEQYF. The DNA sequence follows: TGTGCCAGCACCATGACCCACGCGGGGGAGCAGTACTTC.